This TCR beta chain came from a study of identical twins. Study-wide results and caveats: Twins' surplus sharing was weaker for beta out-of-frame sequences.

Each CDR3 protein is one row after TCRdb ran MiXCR on the 5' RACE reads. Of 700,000 or so distinct CDR3 sequences in the sample, 21% were seen once. This clonotype was seen a few times. The antigen is not known. This sample was shared with a second study, whose subject was T cells expressing NK-cell markers. That study reports: Sorted CD3+CD56+NKG2C+, CD3+CD56+NKG2C- and CD3+CD56-NKG2C+ T cells provided the TCR beta repertoires. Each of 6 or 7 donors carried dominant NKG2C+ clonotypes accounting for about 1.0-7.0% of CD8+ T cells. The same clonotypes also predominated in the CD3+CD56-NKG2C+ fraction of a few donors.

The TCR comes from a woman between 18 and 29 years old in good health. Sample: PBMCs.

CDR3 nucleotide sequence: TGTGCCAGCAGCTACTACCCGGGACAGGTAGGGAATGAGCAGTTCTTC. The encoded protein is CASSYYPGQVGNEQFF. J is TRBJ2-1 and V is TRBV7-2; 8 nucleotides agree with TRBD1. Germline lookup yields CDR1 SGHTA and CDR2 FQGNSA. The J segment lost 7 bases and the V segment lost 4 bases, leaving 12 bases of the junction unmatched. CDR3 length: 16 amino acids.